This T cell receptor (beta chain) was found in a study of T cells expressing NK-cell markers. TCRdb reprocessed the 5' RACE reads; each CDR3 protein has one entry and no DNA is given. This sample's table has 350,000 to 450,000 distinct CDR3 sequences. CDR1 and CDR2 from the germline V gene are DFQATT and SNEGSKA (reference sequence). CDR3 size: 14 residues. The material sequenced was blood T cells: a sorted CD56 or NKG2C T cell subset, CD4+ or CD8+ T cells, or bulk PBMC T cells (not recorded which). The rearrangement links TRBV20-1 to TRBJ1-1. The TCR was taken from a man aged 18-75 years in good health. CDR3 residues: CSASRGGPDTEAFF.